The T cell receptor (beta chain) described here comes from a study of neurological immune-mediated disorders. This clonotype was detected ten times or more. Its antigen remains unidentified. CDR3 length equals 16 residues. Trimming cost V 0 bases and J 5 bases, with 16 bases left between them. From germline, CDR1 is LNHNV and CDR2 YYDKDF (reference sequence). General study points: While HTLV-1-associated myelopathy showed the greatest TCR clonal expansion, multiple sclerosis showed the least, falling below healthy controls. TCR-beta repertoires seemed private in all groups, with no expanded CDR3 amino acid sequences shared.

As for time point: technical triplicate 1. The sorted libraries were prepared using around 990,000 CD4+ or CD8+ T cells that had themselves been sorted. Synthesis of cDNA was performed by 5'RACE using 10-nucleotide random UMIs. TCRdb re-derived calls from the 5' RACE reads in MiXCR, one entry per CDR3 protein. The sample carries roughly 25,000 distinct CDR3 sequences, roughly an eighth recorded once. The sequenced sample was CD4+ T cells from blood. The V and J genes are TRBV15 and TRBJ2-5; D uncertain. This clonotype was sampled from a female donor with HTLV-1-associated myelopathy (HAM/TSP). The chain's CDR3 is CATSRDKHSLQETQYF. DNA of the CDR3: TGTGCCACCAGCAGAGATAAGCACAGCCTCCAGGAGACCCAGTACTTC.